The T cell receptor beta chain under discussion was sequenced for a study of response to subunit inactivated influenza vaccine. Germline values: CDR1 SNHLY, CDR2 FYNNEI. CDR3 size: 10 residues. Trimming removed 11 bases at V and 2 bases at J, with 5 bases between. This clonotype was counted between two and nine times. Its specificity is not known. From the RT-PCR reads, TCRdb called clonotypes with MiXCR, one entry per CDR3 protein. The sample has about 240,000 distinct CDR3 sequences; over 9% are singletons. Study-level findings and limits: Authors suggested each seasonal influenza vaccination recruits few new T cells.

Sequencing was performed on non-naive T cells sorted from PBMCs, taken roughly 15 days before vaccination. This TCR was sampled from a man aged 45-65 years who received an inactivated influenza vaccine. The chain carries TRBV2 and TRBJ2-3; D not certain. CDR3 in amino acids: CAGATDTQYF. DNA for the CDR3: TGTGCCGGTGCCACAGATACGCAGTATTTT.